This TCR beta chain was recorded in a study of blood T cell repertoires in COVID-19. Clinical history reported by participants formed the basis on which cohorts were assigned. Individuals in the exposed group had encountered a COVID-19 case within 2 weeks preceding study entry. The length of the CDR3 is 14 residues. V was trimmed by 0 bases and J by 3 bases, leaving 9 bases between them. Germline V gives CDR1 SGDLS, CDR2 YYNGEE. Profiled with immunoSEQ multiplex PCR; TCRdb holds only in-frame clones, not every one. In the table there are around 200,000 clones, around nine tenths of which are singletons.

This receptor was identified in a woman aged 25 to 45 who had been exposed to COVID-19. Sample: PBMCs or T cells enriched from blood (not recorded which). The rearrangement uses TRBV9 and TRBJ1-2; D is unclear. CDR3 residues: CASSVGNRDYGYTF. The CDR3 region has the DNA TGTGCCAGCAGCGTAGGGAACAGAGACTATGGCTACACCTTC.